The clone carrying this TCR beta chain has a handful of counts. No antigen is known for it. For the second PCR, which ran for 7 to 11 cycles, a sample-barcoded 5' primer and a J-beta primer mix were used. In TCRdb, the 5' RACE reads were re-called with MiXCR into one record per CDR3 protein. The table shows 720,000 or so distinct CDR3 sequences, with around 43% occurring only once. Germline assignment: CDR1 MNHEY and CDR2 SVGAGI. V was pared by 6 bases and J by 13 bases, with 12 bases of the junction left unmatched. This CDR3 is 13 amino acids long. The sample originates from a study of blood T cells in healthy people across ages. General study results and limits: CMV status of donors was unknown, possibly confounding expanded clonotype changes. Whereas aged donors had fewer naive CD4+ cells, long-lived donors had more of them and higher diversity. A roughly linear age-dependent decrease characterized TCR beta diversity per million T cells. Naive T cell percentage showed a strong correlation with TCR beta diversity.

The rearrangement uses TRBV6-5 and TRBJ2-4; 7 nucleotides line up with TRBD2. The specimen sequenced was blood. The clonotype was recovered from a man older than 75 in good health. Here the CDR3 reads CASRTERGGEQYF. CDR3 bases: TGTGCCAGCAGAACCGAGCGGGGTGGGGAGCAGTACTTC.